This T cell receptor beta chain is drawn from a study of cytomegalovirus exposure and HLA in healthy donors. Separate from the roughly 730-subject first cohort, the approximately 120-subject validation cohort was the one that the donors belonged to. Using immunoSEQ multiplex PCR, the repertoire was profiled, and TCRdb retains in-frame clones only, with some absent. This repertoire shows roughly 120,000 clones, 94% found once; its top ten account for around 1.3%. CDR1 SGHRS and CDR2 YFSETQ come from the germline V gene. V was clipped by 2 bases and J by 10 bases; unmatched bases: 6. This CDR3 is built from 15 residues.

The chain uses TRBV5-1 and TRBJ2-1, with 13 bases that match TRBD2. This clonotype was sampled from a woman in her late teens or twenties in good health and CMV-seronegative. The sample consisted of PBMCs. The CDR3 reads CASSLRTSGSREQFF. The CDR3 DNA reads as TGCGCCAGCAGCTTACGGACTAGCGGGAGCAGGGAGCAGTTCTTC.